Sequencing of this T cell receptor (beta chain) was carried out in a study of vaccination and CD4 T cells after COVID-19. An Oncomine TCR Beta short-read assay was used to sequence the DNA from cultured CD4+ T cells. Each CDR3 protein gets one entry after TCRdb re-called the PCR reads with MiXCR. The repertoire holds some 9,600 distinct CDR3 sequences, with nearly 25% as singletons. Turning to this clonotype: Its antigen remains unknown.

Treatment in this sample: approximately nine-day PBMC culture with coronavirus spike peptide pools or control peptides (ViraFEST assay). The clonotype comes from a human donor who received a COVID-19 vaccine. The sequences come from CD4+ T cells from blood, cultured in vitro, collected before SARS-CoV-2 vaccination.

The CDR3 region has the DNA TGTGCCACCAGCAGAGACCGGGAGGTTTCACCCCTCCACTTT. Translating it yields CATSRDREVSPLHF. The chain couples TRBV15 to TRBJ1-6; D is ambiguous. Germline values: CDR1 LNHNV, CDR2 YYDKDF (reference sequence). Trimming cost V 0 bases and J 9 bases, with 9 bases left between them. The CDR3 runs 14 residues.